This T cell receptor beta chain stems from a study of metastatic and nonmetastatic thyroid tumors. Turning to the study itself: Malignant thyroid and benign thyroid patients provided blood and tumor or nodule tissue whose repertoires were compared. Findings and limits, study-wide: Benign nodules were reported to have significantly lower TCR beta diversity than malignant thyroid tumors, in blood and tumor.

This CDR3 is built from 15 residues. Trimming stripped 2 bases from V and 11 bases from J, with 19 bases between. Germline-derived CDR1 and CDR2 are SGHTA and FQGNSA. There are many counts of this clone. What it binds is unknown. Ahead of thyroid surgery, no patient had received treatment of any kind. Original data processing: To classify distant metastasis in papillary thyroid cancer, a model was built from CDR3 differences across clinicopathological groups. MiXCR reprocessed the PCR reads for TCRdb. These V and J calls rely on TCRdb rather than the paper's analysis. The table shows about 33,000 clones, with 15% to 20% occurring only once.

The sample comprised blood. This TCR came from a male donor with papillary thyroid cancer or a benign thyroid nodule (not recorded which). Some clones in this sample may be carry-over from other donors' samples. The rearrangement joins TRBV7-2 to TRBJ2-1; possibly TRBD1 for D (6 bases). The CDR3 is CASSLSPRGTGQQFF. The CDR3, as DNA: TGTGCCAGCAGCTTATCCCCGAGGGGGACGGGGCAGCAGTTCTTC.